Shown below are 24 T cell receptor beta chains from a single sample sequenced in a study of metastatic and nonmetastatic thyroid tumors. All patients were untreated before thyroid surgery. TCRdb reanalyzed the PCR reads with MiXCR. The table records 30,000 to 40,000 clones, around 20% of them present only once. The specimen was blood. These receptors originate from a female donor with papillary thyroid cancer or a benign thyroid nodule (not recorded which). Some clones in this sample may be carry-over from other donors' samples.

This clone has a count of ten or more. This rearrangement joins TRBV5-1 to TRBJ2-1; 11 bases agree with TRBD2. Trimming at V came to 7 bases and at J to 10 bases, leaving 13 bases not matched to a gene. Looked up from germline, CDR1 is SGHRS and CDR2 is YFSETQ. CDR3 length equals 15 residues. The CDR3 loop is CASRTGTSGLWEQFF. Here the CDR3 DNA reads TGCGCCAGCCGGACCGGGACTAGCGGCCTTTGGGAGCAGTTCTTC.

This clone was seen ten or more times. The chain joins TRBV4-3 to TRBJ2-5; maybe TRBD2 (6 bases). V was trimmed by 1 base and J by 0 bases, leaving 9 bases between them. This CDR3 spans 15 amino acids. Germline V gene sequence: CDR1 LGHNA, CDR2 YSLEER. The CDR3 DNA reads TGCGCCAGCAGCCAAGGGACGGGAGACCAAGAGACCCAGTACTTC. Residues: CASSQGTGDQETQYF.

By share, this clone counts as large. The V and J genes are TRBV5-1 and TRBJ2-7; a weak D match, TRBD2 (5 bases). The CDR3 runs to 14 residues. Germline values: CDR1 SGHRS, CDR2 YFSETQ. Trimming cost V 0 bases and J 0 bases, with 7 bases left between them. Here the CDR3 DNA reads TGCGCCAGCAGCTTGGCGGGGAACTCCTACGAGCAGTACTTC. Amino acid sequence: CASSLAGNSYEQYF.

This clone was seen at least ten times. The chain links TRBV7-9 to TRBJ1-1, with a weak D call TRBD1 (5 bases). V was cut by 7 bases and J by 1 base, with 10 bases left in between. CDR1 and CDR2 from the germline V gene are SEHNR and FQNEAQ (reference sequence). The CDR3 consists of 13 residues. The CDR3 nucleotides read TGTGCCAGCACCACAGGAACGAACACTGAAGCTTTCTTT. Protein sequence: CASTTGTNTEAFF.

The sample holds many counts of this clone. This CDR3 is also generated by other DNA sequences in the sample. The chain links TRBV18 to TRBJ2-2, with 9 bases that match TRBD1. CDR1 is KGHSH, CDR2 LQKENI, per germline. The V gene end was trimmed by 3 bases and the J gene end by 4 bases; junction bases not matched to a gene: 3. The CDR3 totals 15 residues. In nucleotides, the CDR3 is TGTGCCAGCTCACCCTCACAGGGGGCCACCGGGGAGCTGTTTTTT. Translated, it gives CASSPSQGATGELFF.

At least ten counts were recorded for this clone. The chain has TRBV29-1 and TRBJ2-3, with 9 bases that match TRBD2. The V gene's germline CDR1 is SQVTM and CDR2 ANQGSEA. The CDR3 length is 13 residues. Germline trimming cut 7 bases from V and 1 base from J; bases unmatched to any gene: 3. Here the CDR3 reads CSGSGSGTDTQYF. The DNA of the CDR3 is TGCAGCGGTAGCGGGAGCGGCACAGATACGCAGTATTTT.

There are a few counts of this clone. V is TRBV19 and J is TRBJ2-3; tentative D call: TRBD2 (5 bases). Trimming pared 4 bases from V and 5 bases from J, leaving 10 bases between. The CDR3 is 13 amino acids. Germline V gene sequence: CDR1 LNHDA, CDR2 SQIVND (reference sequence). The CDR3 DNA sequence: TGTGCCAGTAGTACCAGGACTGGAGATACGCAGTATTTT. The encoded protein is CASSTRTGDTQYF.

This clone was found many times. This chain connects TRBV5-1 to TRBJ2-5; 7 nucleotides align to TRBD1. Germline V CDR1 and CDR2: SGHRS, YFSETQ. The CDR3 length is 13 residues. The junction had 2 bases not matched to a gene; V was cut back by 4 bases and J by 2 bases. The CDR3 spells CASSPGQQETQYF. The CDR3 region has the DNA TGCGCCAGCAGCCCGGGACAGCAAGAGACCCAGTACTTC.

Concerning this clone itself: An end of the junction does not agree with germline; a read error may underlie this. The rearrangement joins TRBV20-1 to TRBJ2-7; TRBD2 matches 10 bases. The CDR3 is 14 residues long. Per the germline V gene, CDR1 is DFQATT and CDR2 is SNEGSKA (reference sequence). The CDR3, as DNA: TGTAGTGCTATCCCTAGCGGGAGAGCCTACGAGCAGTACTTC. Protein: CSAIPSGRAYEQYF.

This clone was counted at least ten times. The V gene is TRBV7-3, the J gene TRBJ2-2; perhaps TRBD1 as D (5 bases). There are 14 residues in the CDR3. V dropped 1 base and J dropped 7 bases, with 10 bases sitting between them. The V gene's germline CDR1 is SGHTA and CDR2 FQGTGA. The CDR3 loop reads CASSLKSRGGELFF. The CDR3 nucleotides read TGTGCCAGCAGCTTAAAATCAAGGGGCGGGGAGCTGTTTTTT.

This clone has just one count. CDR3 bases: TGTGCCAGCAGTTTGTCGGGGACTGGAAACACCATATATTTT. This sequence encodes CASSLSGTGNTIYF. The gene calls are TRBV27 and TRBJ1-3, with D unclear. Trimming shortened V by 3 bases and J by 2 bases, and 8 bases separated the two germline ends. The V gene's germline CDR1 is MNHEY and CDR2 SMNVEV (reference sequence). The CDR3 is 14 amino acids.

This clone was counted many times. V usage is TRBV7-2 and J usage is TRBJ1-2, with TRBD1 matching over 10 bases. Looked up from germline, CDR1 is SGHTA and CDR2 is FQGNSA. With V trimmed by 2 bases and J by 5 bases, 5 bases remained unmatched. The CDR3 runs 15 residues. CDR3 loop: CASSLTSGQGYGYTF. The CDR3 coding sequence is TGTGCCAGCAGCTTAACCTCGGGACAGGGGTATGGCTACACCTTC.

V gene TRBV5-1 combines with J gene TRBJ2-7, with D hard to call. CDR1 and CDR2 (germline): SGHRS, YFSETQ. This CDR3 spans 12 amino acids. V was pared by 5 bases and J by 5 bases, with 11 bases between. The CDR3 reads CASRPLFHEQYF. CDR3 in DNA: TGCGCCAGCAGACCCCTTTTCCACGAGCAGTACTTC. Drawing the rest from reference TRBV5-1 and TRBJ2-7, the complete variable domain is KAGVTQTPRYLIKTRGQQVTLSCSPISGHRSVSWYQQTPGQGLQFLFEYFSETQRNKGNFPGRFSGRQFSNSRSEMNVSTLELGDSALYLCASRPLFHEQYFGPGTRLTVT.

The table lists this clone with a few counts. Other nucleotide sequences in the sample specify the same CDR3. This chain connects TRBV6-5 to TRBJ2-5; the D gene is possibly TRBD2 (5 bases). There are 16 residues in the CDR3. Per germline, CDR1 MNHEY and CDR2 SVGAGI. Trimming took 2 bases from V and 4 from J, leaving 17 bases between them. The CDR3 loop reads CASSYGSGGPGETQYF. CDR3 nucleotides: TGTGCCAGCAGTTACGGATCCGGAGGTCCAGGAGAGACCCAGTACTTC.

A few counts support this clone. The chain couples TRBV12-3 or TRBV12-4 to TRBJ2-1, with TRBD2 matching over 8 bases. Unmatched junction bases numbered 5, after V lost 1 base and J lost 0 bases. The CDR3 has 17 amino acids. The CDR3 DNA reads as TGTGCCAGCAGTTTAGAACTAGCGGATTACTCCTACAATGAGCAGTTCTTC. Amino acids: CASSLELADYSYNEQFF.

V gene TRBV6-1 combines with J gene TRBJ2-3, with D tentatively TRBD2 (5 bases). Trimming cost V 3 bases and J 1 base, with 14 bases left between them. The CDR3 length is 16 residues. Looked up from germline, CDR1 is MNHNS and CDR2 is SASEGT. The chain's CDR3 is CASSEASLDRTDTQYF. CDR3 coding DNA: TGTGCCAGCAGTGAGGCTAGCTTGGACCGCACAGATACGCAGTATTTT.

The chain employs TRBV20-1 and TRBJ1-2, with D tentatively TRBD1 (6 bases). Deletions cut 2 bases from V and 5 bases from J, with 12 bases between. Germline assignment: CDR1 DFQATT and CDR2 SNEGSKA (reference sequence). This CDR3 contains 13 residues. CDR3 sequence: CSARSVQGYGYTF. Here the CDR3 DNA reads TGCAGTGCTAGATCGGTACAGGGATATGGCTACACCTTC.

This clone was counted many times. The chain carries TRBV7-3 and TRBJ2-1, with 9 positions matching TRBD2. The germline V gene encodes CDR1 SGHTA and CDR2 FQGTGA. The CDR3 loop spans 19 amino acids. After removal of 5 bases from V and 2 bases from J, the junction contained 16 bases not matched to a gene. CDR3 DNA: TGTGCCAGCAGCGGAAGGTTAATAGCGGGAGTAACTACCTACAATGAGCAGTTCTTC. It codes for CASSGRLIAGVTTYNEQFF.

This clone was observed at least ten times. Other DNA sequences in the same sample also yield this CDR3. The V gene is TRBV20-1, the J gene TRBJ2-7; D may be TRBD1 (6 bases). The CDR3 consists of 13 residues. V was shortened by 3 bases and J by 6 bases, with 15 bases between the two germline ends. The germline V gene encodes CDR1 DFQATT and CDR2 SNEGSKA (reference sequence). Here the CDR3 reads CSASSTGLGEQYF. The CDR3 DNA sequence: TGCAGTGCTAGCTCTACAGGGTTAGGCGAGCAGTACTTC.

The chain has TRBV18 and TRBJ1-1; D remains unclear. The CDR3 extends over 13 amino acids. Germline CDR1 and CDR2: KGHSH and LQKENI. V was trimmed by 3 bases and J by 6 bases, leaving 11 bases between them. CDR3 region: CASSPAVGSEAFF. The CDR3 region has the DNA TGTGCCAGCTCACCGGCCGTTGGGTCTGAAGCTTTCTTT.

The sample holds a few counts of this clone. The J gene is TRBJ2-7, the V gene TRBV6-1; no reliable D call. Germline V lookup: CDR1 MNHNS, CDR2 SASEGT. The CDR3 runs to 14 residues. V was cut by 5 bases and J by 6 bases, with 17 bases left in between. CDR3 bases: TGTGCCAGCAGTCCCTCTTTTGGTCCGGGCGAGCAGTACTTC. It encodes CASSPSFGPGEQYF.

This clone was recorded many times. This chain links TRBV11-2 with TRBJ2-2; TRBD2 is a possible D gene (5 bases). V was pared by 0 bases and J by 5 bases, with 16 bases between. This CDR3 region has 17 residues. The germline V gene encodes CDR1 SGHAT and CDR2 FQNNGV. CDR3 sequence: CASSLDLGGGSTGELFF. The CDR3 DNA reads TGTGCCAGCAGCTTAGATCTTGGAGGAGGTTCGACCGGGGAGCTGTTTTTT. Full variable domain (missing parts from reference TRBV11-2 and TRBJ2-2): EAGVAQSPRYKIIEKRQSVAFWCNPISGHATLYWYQQILGQGPKLLIQFQNNGVVDDSQLPKDRFSAERLKGVDSTLKIQPAKLEDSAVYLCASSLDLGGGSTGELFFGEGSRLTVL.

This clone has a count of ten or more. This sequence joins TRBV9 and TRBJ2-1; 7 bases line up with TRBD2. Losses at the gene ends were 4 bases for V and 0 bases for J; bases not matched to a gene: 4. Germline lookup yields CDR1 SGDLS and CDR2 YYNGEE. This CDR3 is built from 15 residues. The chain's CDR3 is CASSPTGGSYNEQFF. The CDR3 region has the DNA TGTGCCAGCAGCCCGACGGGGGGCTCCTACAATGAGCAGTTCTTC. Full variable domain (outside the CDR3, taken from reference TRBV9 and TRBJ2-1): DSGVTQTPKHLITATGQRVTLRCSPRSGDLSVYWYQQSLDQGLQFLIQYYNGEERAKGNILERFSAQQFPDLHSELNLSSLELGDSALYFCASSPTGGSYNEQFFGPGTRLTVL.

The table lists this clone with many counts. CDR3 in DNA: TGTGCCAGCAGCGGTAGCGGCTTAGAGACCCAGTACTTC. Amino acids: CASSGSGLETQYF. The V gene is TRBV2, the J gene TRBJ2-5, with D maybe TRBD2 (6 bases). Germline V gene sequence: CDR1 SNHLY, CDR2 FYNNEI. Trimming took 6 bases from V and 4 from J, leaving 12 bases between them. The CDR3 covers 13 residues.